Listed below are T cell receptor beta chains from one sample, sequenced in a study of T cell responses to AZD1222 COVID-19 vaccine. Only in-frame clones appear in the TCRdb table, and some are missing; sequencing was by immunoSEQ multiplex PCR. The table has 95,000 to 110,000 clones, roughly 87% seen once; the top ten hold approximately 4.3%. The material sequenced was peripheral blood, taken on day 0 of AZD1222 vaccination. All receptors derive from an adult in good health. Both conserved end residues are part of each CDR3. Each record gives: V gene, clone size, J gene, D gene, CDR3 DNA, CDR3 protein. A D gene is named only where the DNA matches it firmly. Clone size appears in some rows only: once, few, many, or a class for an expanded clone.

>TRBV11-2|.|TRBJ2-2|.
TGTGCCAGCAGCGCCCAGCACACCGGGGAGCTGTTTTTT
CASSAQHTGELFF
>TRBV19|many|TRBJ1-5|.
TGTGCCAGTAGTCCTGGGCTACTTCCCCGAATTGATAGCAATCAGCCCCAGCATTTT
CASSPGLLPRIDSNQPQHF
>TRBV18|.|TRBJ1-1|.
TGTGCCAGCTCACCTAAAACGGGGAACTCGGGAACTGAAGCTTTCTTT
CASSPKTGNSGTEAFF
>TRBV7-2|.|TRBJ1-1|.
TGTGCCAGCAGCTTACTTTCTAGGCAGGAGAACACTGAAGCTTTCTTT
CASSLLSRQENTEAFF
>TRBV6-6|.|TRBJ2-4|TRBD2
TGTGCCAGCAGAGACCTAGCGGGACTAAAGAACATTCAGTACTTC
CASRDLAGLKNIQYF
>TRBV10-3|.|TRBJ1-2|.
TGTGCCATCAGCGACAGCCTTGGGGACTATGGCTACACCTTC
CAISDSLGDYGYTF
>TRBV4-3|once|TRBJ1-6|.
TGCGCCAGCAGCCAAGACCCGGGCAGTGATTCACCCCTCCACTTT
CASSQDPGSDSPLHF
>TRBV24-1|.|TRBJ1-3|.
TGTGCCACCAGTGATTACCGCTTTGGAAACACCATATATTTT
CATSDYRFGNTIYF
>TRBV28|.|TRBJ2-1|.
TGTGCCAGCACGGACGTTTATAATGAGCAGTTCTTC
CASTDVYNEQFF
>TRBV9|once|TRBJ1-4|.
TGTGCCAGCAGCCCGGATGGACTGATAAATGAAAAACTGTTTTTT
CASSPDGLINEKLFF
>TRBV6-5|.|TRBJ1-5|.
TGTGCCAGCAGTCAGGGGACTAATCAGCCCCAGCATTTT
CASSQGTNQPQHF
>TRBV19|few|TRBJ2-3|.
TGTGCCAGTAGGGGGACAGATACGCAGTATTTT
CASRGTDTQYF
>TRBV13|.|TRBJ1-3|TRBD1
TGTGCCAGCAGCCGACAGGGGGCTGCAGGAAACACCATATATTTT
CASSRQGAAGNTIYF